These T cell receptor beta chains were read from a single sample in a study of beta chain features in type 1 diabetes. Using immunoSEQ multiplex PCR, the repertoire was profiled, and TCRdb retains in-frame clones only, with some absent. Found here are hundreds of thousands of clones, 68% of them singletons; the top ten hold about 0.05%. Specimen: naive CD4+ T cells from blood. The source is a man aged 25 to 40 in good health. CDR3s include the opening cysteine and the closing phenylalanine or tryptophan. A D gene is named only where the DNA matches it firmly. Part of the rows lack a size; the others show once, few, many or a class for expanded clones.

clone_size	v_call	j_call	d_call	cdr3_nt	cdr3_aa
-	TRBV6-5	TRBJ2-5	-	TGTGCCAGCAGTTTTAACTGGGAGGTGGGCGGAGGAACCCAGTACTTC	CASSFNWEVGGGTQYF
-	TRBV5-6	TRBJ1-1	TRBD1	TGTGCCAGCAGCACAGGGGGCAGCGCTGAAGCTTTCTTT	CASSTGGSAEAFF
-	TRBV5-4	TRBJ2-1	TRBD1	TGTGCCAGCAGCCGGATATACGGGGGACAGGGAAATGAGCAGTTCTTC	CASSRIYGGQGNEQFF
-	TRBV18	TRBJ2-7	-	TGTGCCAGCTCACCGGCCGGGCAGTCCGACTACGAGCAGTACTTC	CASSPAGQSDYEQYF
-	TRBV29-1	TRBJ2-1	TRBD2	TGCAGCGTTGAAACGGGACTAGATGAGCAGTTCTTC	CSVETGLDEQFF
few	TRBV7-2	TRBJ2-1	TRBD2	TGTGCCAGCAGCCGCGCAGCGGGAGCATATGATGAGCAGTTCTTC	CASSRAAGAYDEQFF
-	TRBV5-4	TRBJ2-1	TRBD1	TGTGCCAGCAGCTGGACGGGACAGGGAGCAGGTGAGCAGTTCTTC	CASSWTGQGAGEQFF
-	TRBV30	TRBJ2-7	-	TGTGCCTGGAGGGCTACCGGACCAGGGAAGTTCGAGCAGTACTTC	CAWRATGPGKFEQYF
-	TRBV29-1	TRBJ2-4	-	TGCAGCGTGGGGGGGCTAGCCAAAAACATTCAGTACTTC	CSVGGLAKNIQYF
-	TRBV30	TRBJ2-3	-	TGTGCCTGGAGTCCGGGACTTACAGATACGCAGTATTTT	CAWSPGLTDTQYF
-	TRBV2	TRBJ2-7	TRBD2	TGTGCCAGCAGTGGCCCGGCGGGGGGAGAGCAGTACTTC	CASSGPAGGEQYF
-	TRBV7-2	TRBJ2-5	-	TGTGCCAGCAGCTTAGGGAGGGAGACCCAGTACTTC	CASSLGRETQYF
-	TRBV4-3	TRBJ2-2	-	TGCGCCAGCAGCCAAGACAAGAGTCCCGGGGAGCTGTTTTTT	CASSQDKSPGELFF
once	TRBV5-4	TRBJ2-4	-	TGTGCCAGCAGCTTGGCCGGGACAGCCAAAAACATTCAGTACTTC	CASSLAGTAKNIQYF
-	TRBV7-9	TRBJ2-5	TRBD1	TGTGCCAGCAGCTTGGGACAGGGACAAGAGACCCAGTACTTC	CASSLGQGQETQYF
-	TRBV29-1	TRBJ2-5	-	TGCAGCGTTGAGTTGGTGGGACCAGGGACCCAGTACTTC	CSVELVGPGTQYF
few	TRBV7-2	TRBJ2-7	TRBD2	TGTGCCAGCAGCCCCCTACTAGCGGGAGCAGGCGAGCAGTACTTC	CASSPLLAGAGEQYF
few	TRBV29-1	TRBJ2-2	TRBD2	TGCAGCGTACAACTAGCGGGAGGTACCGGGGAGCTGTTTTTT	CSVQLAGGTGELFF
once	TRBV6-6	TRBJ2-5	-	TGTGCCAGCAGTTACGTGTGGGGCGAGACCCAGTACTTC	CASSYVWGETQYF
few	TRBV29-1	TRBJ2-7	-	TGCAGCGTAGCAGTATCGTACGAGCAGTACTTC	CSVAVSYEQYF
few	TRBV15	TRBJ2-3	-	TGTGCCACCAGCAGAGGGGGGCCTACAGATACGCAGTATTTT	CATSRGGPTDTQYF
few	TRBV29-1	TRBJ2-4	-	TGCAGCGTTGAAGTGGGGGGATCGGACATTCAGTACTTC	CSVEVGGSDIQYF
once	TRBV25-1	TRBJ2-2	-	TGTGCCAGCAGTGAATATAGGGATACCGGGGAGCTGTTTTTT	CASSEYRDTGELFF
-	TRBV30	TRBJ1-1	TRBD1	TGTGCCTGGACCGGACAGGGGGCGACTGAAGCTTTCTTT	CAWTGQGATEAFF
-	TRBV30	TRBJ2-3	-	TGTGCCTGGAGTGTACAGGGCGCAGATACGCAGTATTTT	CAWSVQGADTQYF